This is a list of T cell receptor beta chains from one sample in a study of blood T cell repertoires in COVID-19. Only in-frame clones appear in the TCRdb table, and some are missing; sequencing was by immunoSEQ multiplex PCR. Here the sample spans approximately 260,000 clones, about 87% being singletons. Sequencing was done on a sample of peripheral blood. The receptors stem from a human donor in a cohort sampled during active COVID-19. CDR3s include the opening cysteine and the closing phenylalanine or tryptophan. A D gene is named only where the DNA matches it firmly. Clone size is not always given. Where it is, it says once, few, many or a class for expanded clones.

TRBV7-2	TRBJ1-2	-	TRBD1	CASRTGTGTGGYTF	TGTGCCAGCAGGACAGGGACAGGGACAGGGGGCTACACCTTC
TRBV3-1/TRBV3-2	TRBJ2-1	-	TRBD2	CASSPGLAGGYNEQFF	TGTGCCAGCAGCCCCGGACTAGCGGGGGGATACAATGAGCAGTTCTTC
TRBV2	TRBJ2-1	-	-	CASSESGPSSYNEQFF	TGTGCCAGCAGTGAGAGCGGACCAAGCTCCTACAATGAGCAGTTCTTC
TRBV5-1	TRBJ2-3	-	TRBD1	CASSPGTGAFTDTQYF	TGCGCCAGCAGCCCTGGGACAGGCGCTTTCACAGATACGCAGTATTTT
TRBV9	TRBJ1-5	-	TRBD1	CASSPSTGIGNQPQHF	TGTGCCAGCAGCCCTTCGACAGGGATAGGGAATCAGCCCCAGCATTTT
TRBV10-3	TRBJ2-7	few	TRBD2	CAISPGLAAYEQYF	TGTGCCATCAGCCCGGGACTAGCGGCCTACGAGCAGTACTTC
TRBV5-6	TRBJ2-2	-	-	CASSLVVALGDTGELFF	TGTGCCAGCAGCTTGGTTGTAGCATTAGGCGACACCGGGGAGCTGTTTTTT
TRBV21-1	TRBJ2-1	-	-	CASSKAGFGDRGIYEQFF	TGTGCCAGCAGCAAAGCTGGGTTTGGGGACAGGGGAATTTATGAGCAGTTCTTC
TRBV29-1	TRBJ2-7	-	TRBD2	CSVIKGTISYEQYF	TGCAGCGTTATAAAGGGGACTATCTCCTACGAGCAGTACTTC
TRBV10-2	TRBJ1-2	-	-	CASSDSLDSRTILYGYTF	TGCGCCAGCAGTGATTCGTTGGACAGCCGTACCATTTTGTATGGCTACACCTTC
TRBV7-6	TRBJ2-3	-	-	CASSLAPSTDTQYF	TGTGCCAGCAGCTTAGCTCCTAGCACAGATACGCAGTATTTT
TRBV28	TRBJ1-1	-	-	CASSLVPGGTEAFF	TGTGCCAGCAGTTTAGTCCCGGGGGGGACTGAAGCTTTCTTT
TRBV3-1/TRBV3-2	TRBJ2-2	once	-	CASTIQRNTGELFF	TGTGCCAGCACCATACAGAGAAACACCGGGGAGCTGTTTTTT
TRBV5-1	TRBJ2-1	-	-	CASSLVQGTYNEQFF	TGCGCCAGCAGCTTGGTTCAGGGGACCTACAATGAGCAGTTCTTC
TRBV5-4	TRBJ1-6	-	-	CASNSQGFSPLHF	TGTGCCAGCAACTCTCAGGGGTTTTCACCCCTCCACTTT
TRBV5-1	TRBJ2-7	-	-	CASSFKSSYEQYF	TGCGCCAGCAGCTTTAAGAGCTCCTACGAGCAGTACTTC
TRBV5-1	TRBJ1-2	-	-	CASSLGQDGYTF	TGCGCCAGCAGCTTGGGACAGGATGGCTACACCTTC
TRBV28	TRBJ2-7	few	-	CASSLSGTGAYEQYF	TGTGCCAGCAGTTTATCTGGGACTGGAGCCTACGAGCAGTACTTC
TRBV6-4	TRBJ1-2	-	TRBD1	CASSDCRDRKNGYTF	TGTGCCAGCAGTGACTGCCGGGACAGGAAAAATGGCTACACCTTC
TRBV7-2	TRBJ1-2	-	TRBD1	CASSSQGPRTGAANYGYTF	TGTGCCAGCAGCTCCCAGGGCCCCCGGACAGGGGCCGCTAACTATGGCTACACCTTC
TRBV11-3	TRBJ2-1	-	TRBD1	CASSSDRGPAYNEQFF	TGTGCCAGCAGCTCGGACAGGGGGCCGGCTTACAATGAGCAGTTCTTC
TRBV19	TRBJ2-1	once	TRBD2	CASSFRPGLAGAGSFDEQFF	TGTGCCAGTAGTTTTCGACCGGGACTAGCGGGAGCAGGTAGTTTCGATGAGCAGTTCTTC
TRBV10-3	TRBJ1-6	-	-	CAIREGGGPESPLHF	TGTGCCATCAGGGAGGGGGGAGGACCGGAGTCACCCCTCCACTTT
TRBV7-2	TRBJ2-4	-	-	CASSLVSQGAKNIQYF	TGTGCCAGCAGCTTAGTCTCACAGGGAGCCAAAAACATTCAGTACTTC
TRBV9	TRBJ2-2	-	-	CASMGSNTGELFF	TGTGCCAGCATGGGGAGTAACACCGGGGAGCTGTTTTTT